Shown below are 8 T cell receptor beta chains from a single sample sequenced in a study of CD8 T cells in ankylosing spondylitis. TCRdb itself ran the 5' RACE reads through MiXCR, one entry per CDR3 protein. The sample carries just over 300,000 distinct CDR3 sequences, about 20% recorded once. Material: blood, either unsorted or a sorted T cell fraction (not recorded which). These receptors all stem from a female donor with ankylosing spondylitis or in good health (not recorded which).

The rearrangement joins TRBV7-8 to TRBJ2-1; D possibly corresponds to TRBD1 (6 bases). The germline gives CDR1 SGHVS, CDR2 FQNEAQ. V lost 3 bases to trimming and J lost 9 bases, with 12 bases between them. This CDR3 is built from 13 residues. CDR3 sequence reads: CASSLDQTGEQFF. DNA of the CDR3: TGTGCCAGCAGCTTGGACCAGACAGGTGAGCAGTTCTTC.

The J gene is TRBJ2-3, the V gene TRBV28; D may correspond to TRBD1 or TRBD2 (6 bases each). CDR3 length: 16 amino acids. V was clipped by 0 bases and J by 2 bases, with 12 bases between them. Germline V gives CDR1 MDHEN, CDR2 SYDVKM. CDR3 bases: TGTGCCAGCAGTTTATGGGGACCGGGGGCCACAGATACGCAGTATTTT. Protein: CASSLWGPGATDTQYF.

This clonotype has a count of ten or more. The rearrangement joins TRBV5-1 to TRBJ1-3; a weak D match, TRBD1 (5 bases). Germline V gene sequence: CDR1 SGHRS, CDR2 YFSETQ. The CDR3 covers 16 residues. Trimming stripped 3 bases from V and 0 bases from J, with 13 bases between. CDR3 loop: CASSWGNRRSGNTIYF. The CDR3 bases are TGCGCCAGCAGCTGGGGTAACAGGCGCTCTGGAAACACCATATATTTT.

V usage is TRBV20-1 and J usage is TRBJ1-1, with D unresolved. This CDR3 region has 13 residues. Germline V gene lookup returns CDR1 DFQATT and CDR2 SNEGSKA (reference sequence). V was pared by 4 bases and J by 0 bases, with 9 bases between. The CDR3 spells CSAIRTMNTEAFF. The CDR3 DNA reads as TGCAGTGCTATTCGTACTATGAACACTGAAGCTTTCTTT.

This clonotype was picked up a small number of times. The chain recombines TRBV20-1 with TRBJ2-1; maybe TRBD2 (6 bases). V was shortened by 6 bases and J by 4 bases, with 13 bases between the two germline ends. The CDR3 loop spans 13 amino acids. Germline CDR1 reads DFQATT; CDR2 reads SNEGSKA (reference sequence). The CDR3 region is CSAPGLRYNEQFF. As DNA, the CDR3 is TGCAGTGCCCCGGGACTGCGATACAATGAGCAGTTCTTC.

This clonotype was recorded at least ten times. CDR3 coding DNA: TGTGCCACCAGCAGCAGGGAAGACACTGAAGCTTTCTTT. Its translation is CATSSREDTEAFF. The J gene is TRBJ1-1, the V gene TRBV15, with a tentative D call TRBD1 (5 bases). Germline CDR1 and CDR2: LNHNV and YYDKDF (reference sequence). The CDR3 is made up of 13 amino acids. The ends were cut back, 3 bases at V and 3 bases at J, with 8 bases in the middle.

The CDR3 nucleotides are TGTGCCAGCAGTTGGACAGGGGGCCAGCAGTACTTC. Residues: CASSWTGGQQYF. V usage is TRBV6-5 and J usage is TRBJ2-7, with 11 positions matching TRBD1. The CDR3 covers 12 residues. V was pared by 4 bases and J by 8 bases, with 1 base of the junction left unmatched. Germline V gene lookup returns CDR1 MNHEY and CDR2 SVGAGI.

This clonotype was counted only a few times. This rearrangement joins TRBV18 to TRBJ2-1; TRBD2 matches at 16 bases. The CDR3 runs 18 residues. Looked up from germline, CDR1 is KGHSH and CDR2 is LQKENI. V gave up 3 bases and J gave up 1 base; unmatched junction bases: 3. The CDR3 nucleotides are TGTGCCAGCTCACCGGGACTAGCGGGAGGGTCTTCCTACAATGAGCAGTTCTTC. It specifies CASSPGLAGGSSYNEQFF.